This is a list of T cell receptor beta chains from one sample in a study of blood T cell repertoires in COVID-19. Clones were sequenced by immunoSEQ multiplex PCR, and TCRdb holds only the in-frame ones, with some missing. The sample carries more than 250,000 clones, about four fifths recorded once. The sequenced material came from PBMCs or T cells enriched from blood (not recorded which). These TCRs come from a man aged 35-49 years who had been exposed to COVID-19. The CDR3 runs from the conserved cysteine through the conserved F or W. The order of the fields is D gene, clone size, J gene, V gene, CDR3 DNA, CDR3 protein. A D gene is named only where the DNA matches it firmly. For some rows the clone size is stated as once, few or many, or as a class when expanded; others skip it.

D gene: .; clone size: once; J gene: TRBJ2-1; V gene: TRBV5-1; CDR3 DNA: TGCGCCAGCAGCCCGCATCGTAGTAATGAGCAGTTCTTC; CDR3 protein: CASSPHRSNEQFF
D gene: TRBD2; clone size: .; J gene: TRBJ2-5; V gene: TRBV11-1; CDR3 DNA: TGTGCCAGCAGCTTATTGGCGGGAGGTTGGGAGACCCAGTACTTC; CDR3 protein: CASSLLAGGWETQYF
D gene: TRBD1; clone size: .; J gene: TRBJ1-2; V gene: TRBV9; CDR3 DNA: TGTGCCAGCAGCCCCCGGACAGGTTCAGACGGTGGCTACACCTTC; CDR3 protein: CASSPRTGSDGGYTF
D gene: TRBD2; clone size: .; J gene: TRBJ2-7; V gene: TRBV5-1; CDR3 DNA: TGCGCCAGCAGCTTTCTCAGCGGGGCAAGCTCCTACGAGCAGTACTTC; CDR3 protein: CASSFLSGASSYEQYF
D gene: .; clone size: .; J gene: TRBJ2-2; V gene: TRBV11-2; CDR3 DNA: TGTGCCAGCAGCTTCCCTGGGGGGTCCGGGGAGCTGTTTTTT; CDR3 protein: CASSFPGGSGELFF
D gene: .; clone size: .; J gene: TRBJ2-7; V gene: TRBV12-1; CDR3 DNA: TGTGCCAGCATCCACGGGAGGATCGAGCAGTACTTC; CDR3 protein: CASIHGRIEQYF
D gene: .; clone size: .; J gene: TRBJ1-1; V gene: TRBV29-1; CDR3 DNA: TGCTCGACGACAGAAGAGATGAACACTGAAGCTTTCTTT; CDR3 protein: CSTTEEMNTEAFF
D gene: .; clone size: .; J gene: TRBJ1-1; V gene: TRBV9; CDR3 DNA: TGTGCCAGCAGCGTAGAGCTCGCCACTGAAGCTTTCTTT; CDR3 protein: CASSVELATEAFF
D gene: TRBD2; clone size: .; J gene: TRBJ2-7; V gene: TRBV3-1/TRBV3-2; CDR3 DNA: TGTGCCAGCAGCCAAGGCCTAGCGGGAGTTTCCTACGAGCAGTACTTC; CDR3 protein: CASSQGLAGVSYEQYF
D gene: TRBD1; clone size: .; J gene: TRBJ2-6; V gene: TRBV30; CDR3 DNA: TGTGCCCGGGGACAGGGCCTCTCTGGGGCCAACGTCCTGACTTTC; CDR3 protein: CARGQGLSGANVLTF